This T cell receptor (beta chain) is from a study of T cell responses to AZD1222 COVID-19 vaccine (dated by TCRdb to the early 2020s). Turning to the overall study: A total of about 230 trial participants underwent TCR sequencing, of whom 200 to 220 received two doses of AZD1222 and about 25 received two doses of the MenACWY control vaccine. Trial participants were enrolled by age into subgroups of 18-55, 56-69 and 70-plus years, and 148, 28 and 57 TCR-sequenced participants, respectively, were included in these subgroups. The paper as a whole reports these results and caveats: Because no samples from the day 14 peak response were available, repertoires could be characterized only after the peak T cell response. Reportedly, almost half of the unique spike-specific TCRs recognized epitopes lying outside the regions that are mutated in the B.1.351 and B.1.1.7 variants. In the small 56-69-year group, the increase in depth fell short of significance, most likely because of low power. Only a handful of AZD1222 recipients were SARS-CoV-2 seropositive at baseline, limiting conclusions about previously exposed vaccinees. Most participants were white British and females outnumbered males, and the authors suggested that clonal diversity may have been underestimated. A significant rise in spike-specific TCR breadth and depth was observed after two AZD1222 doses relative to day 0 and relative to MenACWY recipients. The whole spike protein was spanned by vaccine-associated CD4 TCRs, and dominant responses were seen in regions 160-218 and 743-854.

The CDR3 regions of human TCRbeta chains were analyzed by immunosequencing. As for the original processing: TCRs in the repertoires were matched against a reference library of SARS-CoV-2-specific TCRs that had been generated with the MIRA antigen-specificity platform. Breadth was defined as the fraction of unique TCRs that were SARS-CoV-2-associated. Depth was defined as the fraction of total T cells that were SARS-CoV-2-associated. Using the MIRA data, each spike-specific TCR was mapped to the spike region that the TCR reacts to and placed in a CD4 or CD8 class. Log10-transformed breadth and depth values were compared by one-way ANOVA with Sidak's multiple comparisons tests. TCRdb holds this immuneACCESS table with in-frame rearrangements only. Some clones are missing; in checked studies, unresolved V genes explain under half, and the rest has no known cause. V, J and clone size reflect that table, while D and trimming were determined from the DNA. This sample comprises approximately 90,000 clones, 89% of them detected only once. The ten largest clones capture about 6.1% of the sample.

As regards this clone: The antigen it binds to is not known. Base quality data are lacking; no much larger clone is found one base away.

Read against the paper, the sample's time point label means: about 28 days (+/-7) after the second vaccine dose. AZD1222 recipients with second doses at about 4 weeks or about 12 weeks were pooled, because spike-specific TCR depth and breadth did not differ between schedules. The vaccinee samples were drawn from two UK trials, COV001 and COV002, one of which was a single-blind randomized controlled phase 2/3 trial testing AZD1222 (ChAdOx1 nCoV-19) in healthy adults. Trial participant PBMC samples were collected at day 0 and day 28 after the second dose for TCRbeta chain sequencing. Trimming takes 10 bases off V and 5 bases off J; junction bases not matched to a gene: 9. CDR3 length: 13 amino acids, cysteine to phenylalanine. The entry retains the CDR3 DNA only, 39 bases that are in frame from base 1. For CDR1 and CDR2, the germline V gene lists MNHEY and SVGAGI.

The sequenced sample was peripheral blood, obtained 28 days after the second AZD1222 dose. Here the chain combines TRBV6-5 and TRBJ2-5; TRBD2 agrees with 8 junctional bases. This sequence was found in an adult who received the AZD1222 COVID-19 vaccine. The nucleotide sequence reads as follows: TGTGCCACAGGAAGGACTAGCAGGGAGACCCAGTACTTC. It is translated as CATGRTSRETQYF.